One and the same sample provided the 24 T cell receptor beta chains below, sequenced in a study of shared clonotypes between healthy human individuals (dated by TCRdb to the early 2020s). Library method: the immunoSEQ multiplex PCR assay. TCRdb's version of the immuneACCESS table is confined to in-frame rearrangements and falls short of the full clone set. An unresolved V gene accounts for under half of the shortfall where checked; the remainder is of unknown origin. The sample profile shows under 200,000 clones; approximately 92% of them were found once. The ten top clones hold around 0.067% of the sample. What was sequenced was naive CD4+ T cells sorted from blood. The cell subset or site tag for this specimen amounts to: CD45RA+ positively selected. These receptors originate from a woman aged 30 to 39 in good health.

The chain recombines TRBV6-6 with TRBJ1-2; D uncertain. CDR1 and CDR2 (germline): MNHNY, SVGAGI (reference sequence). The CDR3 is 14 residues long. V lost 4 bases, J lost 4 bases, and 13 bases lay in between. CDR3 amino acids: CASSSHKRPYGYTF. The CDR3 DNA reads as TGTGCCAGCAGTTCTCACAAGAGACCCTATGGCTACACCTTC.

This clone was seen only once. The rearrangement links TRBV18 to TRBJ2-1; no definite D call. Trimming removed 2 bases from V and 0 bases from J, with 14 bases in between. The CDR3 loop spans 17 amino acids. The germline V gene encodes CDR1 KGHSH and CDR2 LQKENI. The CDR3 region is CASSPVVGMSSYNEQFF. The CDR3 region has the DNA TGTGCCAGCTCACCAGTTGTAGGAATGAGCTCCTACAATGAGCAGTTCTTC. Based on the CDR3 plus reference TRBV18 and TRBJ2-1, the full variable domain is NAGVMQNPRHLVRRRGQEARLRCSPMKGHSHVYWYRQLPEEGLKFMVYLQKENIIDESGMPKERFSAEFPKEGPSILRIQQVVRGDSAAYFCASSPVVGMSSYNEQFFGPGTRLTVL.

This chain connects TRBV2 to TRBJ2-7, with D uncertain. V shed 2 bases and J shed 3 bases, with 5 bases lying between them. Germline V gene sequence: CDR1 SNHLY, CDR2 FYNNEI. CDR3 length: 12 amino acids. The CDR3 protein is CASSEQVYEQYF. The CDR3 DNA is TGTGCCAGCAGTGAACAGGTCTACGAGCAGTACTTC.

The chain uses TRBV27 and TRBJ2-7; 10 positions agree with TRBD1. Germline CDR1 is MNHEY and CDR2 is SMNVEV (reference sequence). V was pared by 0 bases and J by 4 bases, with 18 bases of the junction left unmatched. The CDR3 is 20 residues long. In DNA, the CDR3 is TGTGCCAGCAGTTTATCTAAATGGGACAGGGGATCCAAAAAAGAATACGAGCAGTACTTC. Its translation: CASSLSKWDRGSKKEYEQYF.

Concerning this clone itself: One junction end does not reproduce the germline sequence, and a read error may be involved. The chain's CDR3 is CASTITGISYNEQFF. The DNA of the CDR3 is TGTGCCAGTACTATAACAGGGATATCCTACAATGAGCAGTTCTTC. This rearrangement joins TRBV19 to TRBJ2-1, with D possibly matching TRBD1 (6 bases). The CDR3 runs to 15 residues. Germline CDR1 reads LNHDA; CDR2 reads SQIVND (reference sequence).

The genes are TRBV7-9 and TRBJ2-7, with a tentative D call TRBD2 (5 bases). Between the trimmed V and J ends, which lost 1 base and 4 bases, there was a span of 20 bases. This CDR3 is built from 17 residues. Germline V gene data show CDR1 as SEHNR and CDR2 as FQNEAQ (reference sequence). The CDR3 coding sequence is TGTGCCAGCAGCTTAGTAGGAGGTAGCGCCTCATGGTACGAGCAGTACTTC. This translates into CASSLVGGSASWYEQYF.

This rearrangement joins TRBV28 to TRBJ2-3; tentative D call: TRBD2 (5 bases). The CDR3 loop spans 14 amino acids. V lost 9 bases and J 2 bases, leaving 15 bases between the germline ends. CDR1 is MDHEN and CDR2 is SYDVKM in the germline V gene. Written as DNA, the CDR3 is TGTGCCAGTTCCGCCCGGGGATTCACAGATACGCAGTATTTT. The encoded protein is CASSARGFTDTQYF.

The chain joins TRBV6-1 to TRBJ1-2, with 7 bases identical to TRBD1. V was clipped by 3 bases and J by 4 bases; unmatched bases: 5. The CDR3 has 14 amino acids. The germline V gene has CDR1 MNHNS and CDR2 SASEGT. CDR3 sequence (DNA): TGTGCCAGCAGTGAGGGGGGGACAGCCTATGGCTACACCTTC. Amino acids: CASSEGGTAYGYTF.

The rearrangement joins TRBV5-4 to TRBJ1-4, with D possibly TRBD1 on 5 matching bases. This CDR3 is 18 amino acids long. Germline CDR1 is SGHNT and CDR2 is YYREEE (reference sequence). The V gene lost 4 bases and the J gene lost 4 bases, with 23 bases spanning the gap. The CDR3 here is CASSPQFNRLCGNEKLFF. The CDR3 DNA sequence: TGTGCCAGCAGCCCACAATTTAACAGGTTATGCGGTAATGAAAAACTGTTTTTT.

The chain joins TRBV6-1 to TRBJ2-3, with 11 bases matching TRBD2. There are 17 residues in the CDR3. The germline V gene encodes CDR1 MNHNS and CDR2 SASEGT. J gave up 4 bases and V 3 bases, and 9 bases lay outside the gene matches. The CDR3 region is CASSEGSTSGTADTQYF. The CDR3 nucleotides read TGTGCCAGCAGTGAGGGTTCGACTAGCGGGACCGCAGATACGCAGTATTTT.

The chain recombines TRBV30 with TRBJ2-2; D could derive from TRBD1 or TRBD2 (5 bases each). The CDR3 contains 13 residues. Germline lookup yields CDR1 GTSNPN and CDR2 SVGIG (reference sequence). V lost 2 bases and J lost 6, with 10 bases in between. The CDR3 DNA is TGTGCCTGGAGTCCCGGGACCGCCGGGGAGCTGTTTTTT. It translates to CAWSPGTAGELFF.

CDR3 sequence reads: CASSRGRSYEQYF. CDR3 coding DNA: TGTGCCAGTAGTAGGGGACGGTCCTACGAGCAGTACTTC. The chain links TRBV19 to TRBJ2-7; the D gene could be TRBD1 or TRBD2 (5 bases each). The CDR3 covers 13 residues. With 4 bases removed from V and 1 base from J, the gap between germline ends came to 8 bases. Per germline, CDR1 LNHDA and CDR2 SQIVND (reference sequence).

This clone was detected only once. V and J are TRBV29-1 and TRBJ1-2, with TRBD1 matching over 7 bases. V was pared by 7 bases and J by 2 bases, with 4 bases of the junction left unmatched. The V gene's germline CDR1 is SQVTM and CDR2 ANQGSEA. There are 12 residues in the CDR3. The DNA of the CDR3 is TGCAGCGGAGGACAGGCGAACTATGGCTACACCTTC. Protein product: CSGGQANYGYTF.

This chain connects TRBV19 to TRBJ2-7; 10 bases agree with TRBD1. Trimming cost V 7 bases and J 0 bases; bases outside gene matches: 6. In germline, CDR1 is LNHDA, CDR2 SQIVND (reference sequence). This CDR3 spans 15 amino acids. CDR3 in amino acids: CASTHWTGGSYEQYF. The CDR3 nucleotides are TGTGCCAGTACCCATTGGACAGGGGGCTCCTACGAGCAGTACTTC.

The chain is built from TRBV7-9 and TRBJ1-1; the D gene is possibly TRBD1 (5 bases). Germline CDR1 SEHNR, CDR2 FQNEAQ (reference sequence). V was pared by 6 bases and J by 5 bases, with 16 bases between. The CDR3 is 14 residues long. DNA of the CDR3: TGTGCCAGCAGGAAACCCGGGGCTGGGACTGAAGCTTTCTTT. It specifies CASRKPGAGTEAFF.

The rearrangement joins TRBV11-3 to TRBJ2-7, with TRBD1 matching 8 bases. V was clipped by 1 base and J by 2 bases; unmatched bases: 4. This CDR3 has 15 residues. Germline CDR1 is SGHNT and CDR2 is YENEEA. Here the CDR3 reads CASSLGGTGAYEQYF. The CDR3 DNA follows: TGTGCCAGCAGCTTAGGAGGGACAGGAGCCTACGAGCAGTACTTC. Combining the CDR3 with reference TRBV11-3 and TRBJ2-7 gives the whole variable domain EAGVVQSPRYKIIEKKQPVAFWCNPISGHNTLYWYLQNLGQGPELLIRYENEEAVDDSQLPKDRFSAERLKGVDSTLKIQPAELGDSAVYLCASSLGGTGAYEQYFGPGTRLTVT.

This clone has a single count. This chain links TRBV9 with TRBJ1-2; the D gene is possibly TRBD1 (5 bases). Trimming removed 6 bases from V and 0 bases from J, with 12 bases in between. The germline gives CDR1 SGDLS, CDR2 YYNGEE. The CDR3 loop spans 14 amino acids. Written as DNA, the CDR3 is TGTGCCAGCAATCAGGGAGGAACTAACTATGGCTACACCTTC. Translating gives CASNQGGTNYGYTF.

This chain uses TRBV19 with TRBJ2-2; unclear D gene. V was pared by 8 bases and J by 6 bases, with 19 bases between. The CDR3 loop spans 15 amino acids. CDR1 is LNHDA, CDR2 SQIVND, per germline (reference sequence). The CDR3 region is CASGSSRRIAGELFF. The CDR3 region has the DNA TGTGCCAGTGGGTCCTCTCGGCGGATTGCCGGGGAGCTGTTTTTT.

V gene TRBV6-6 combines with J gene TRBJ1-4, with D possibly being TRBD1 (6 bases). Trimming removed 5 bases from V and 7 bases from J, with 11 bases in between. This CDR3 spans 13 amino acids. The germline CDR1 and CDR2 sequences are MNHNY and SVGAGI (reference sequence). This CDR3 reads CASSTGRPEKLFF. The DNA for the CDR3 is TGTGCCAGCAGTACAGGGAGGCCTGAAAAACTGTTTTTT.

The rearrangement uses TRBV15 and TRBJ2-1; D tentatively reads TRBD1 or TRBD2 (5 bases each). The CDR3 spans 16 residues. Germline CDR1 LNHNV, CDR2 YYDKDF (reference sequence). V was cut by 5 bases and J by 0 bases, with 14 bases left in between. This CDR3 reads CATSPPGRHSYNEQFF. In DNA, the CDR3 is TGTGCCACCAGCCCTCCGGGACGACACTCCTACAATGAGCAGTTCTTC.

This chain links TRBV30 with TRBJ1-6; no definite D call. V lost 2 bases and J 7 bases, leaving 9 bases between the germline ends. Germline values: CDR1 GTSNPN, CDR2 SVGIG (reference sequence). The CDR3 totals 13 residues. As DNA, the CDR3 is TGTGCCTGGAGTTTGGGAGGGAATTCACCCCTCCACTTT. Translating gives CAWSLGGNSPLHF.

The genes are TRBV7-9 and TRBJ2-7, with D perhaps TRBD2 (7 bases). Trimming removed 7 bases at V and 0 bases at J, with 13 bases between. Germline CDR1 SEHNR, CDR2 FQNEAQ (reference sequence). This CDR3 is 14 amino acids long. The CDR3 coding sequence is TGTGCCAGCACCTGGGCGGGGGCCTCCTACGAGCAGTACTTC. It encodes CASTWAGASYEQYF.

This clone has just one count. The V call is TRBV29-1, the J call TRBJ2-7; possible D gene TRBD1, 6 bases. CDR3 length: 13 residues. Per the germline V gene, CDR1 is SQVTM and CDR2 is ANQGSEA. V was trimmed by 3 bases and J by 0 bases, leaving 9 bases between them. This CDR3 is CSVDKGGSYEQYF. CDR3 sequence (DNA): TGCAGCGTTGATAAAGGGGGCTCCTACGAGCAGTACTTC.

J is TRBJ1-4 and V is TRBV4-1; D might be TRBD1 (5 bases). Trimming removed 4 bases at V and 5 bases at J, with 20 bases between. Germline V gene sequence: CDR1 MGHRA, CDR2 YSYEKL. This CDR3 has 17 amino acids. The CDR3 DNA sequence: TGCGCCAGCAGCCGAACTACAGCGGATGCAGGGAATGAAAAACTGTTTTTT. It yields the protein CASSRTTADAGNEKLFF.